The present T cell receptor beta chain was sequenced within a study of shared clonotypes between healthy human individuals. Measured with immunoSEQ multiplex PCR; TCRdb has only the in-frame clones, and not every one. Among some 1,600,000 clones listed, 95% to 99% were seen once. This clone was detected once. This CDR3 has 15 residues. V lost 0 bases and J 9 bases, leaving 16 bases between the germline ends. From germline, CDR1 is SGHRS and CDR2 YFSETQ. Sequencing was carried out using naive CD4+ T cells sorted from blood. Subset in this sample: CD45RA+ positively selected. The TCR was taken from a man aged 25-45 years in good health. The chain combines TRBV5-1 with TRBJ2-1; the D gene could be TRBD1 or TRBD2 (6 bases each). The CDR3 loop reads CASSLVGGGQTEQFF. The CDR3 DNA follows: TGCGCCAGCAGCTTGGTGGGTGGGGGGCAAACTGAGCAGTTCTTC. Looking up the rest from reference TRBV5-1 and TRBJ2-1 gives the full variable domain: KAGVTQTPRYLIKTRGQQVTLSCSPISGHRSVSWYQQTPGQGLQFLFEYFSETQRNKGNFPGRFSGRQFSNSRSEMNVSTLELGDSALYLCASSLVGGGQTEQFFGPGTRLTVL.